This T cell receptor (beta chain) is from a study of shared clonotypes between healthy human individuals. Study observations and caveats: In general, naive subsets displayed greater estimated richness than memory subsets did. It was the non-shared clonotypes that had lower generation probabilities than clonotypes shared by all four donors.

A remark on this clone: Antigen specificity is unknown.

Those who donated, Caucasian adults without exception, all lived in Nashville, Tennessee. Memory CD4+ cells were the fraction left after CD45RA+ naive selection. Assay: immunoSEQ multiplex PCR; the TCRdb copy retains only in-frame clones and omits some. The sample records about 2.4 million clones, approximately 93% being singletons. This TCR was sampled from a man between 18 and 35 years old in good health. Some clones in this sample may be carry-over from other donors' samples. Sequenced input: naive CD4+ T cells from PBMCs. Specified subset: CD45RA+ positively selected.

DNA of the CDR3: TGTGCCACCAGCCGGGACAGTTACACAGATACGCAGTATTTT. This sequence encodes CATSRDSYTDTQYF. The chain carries TRBV15 and TRBJ2-3; 7 bases map to TRBD1. V lost 5 bases to trimming and J lost 2 bases; unmatched junction nucleotides: 4. Per the germline V gene, CDR1 is LNHNV and CDR2 is YYDKDF (reference sequence). CDR3 length: 14 residues.